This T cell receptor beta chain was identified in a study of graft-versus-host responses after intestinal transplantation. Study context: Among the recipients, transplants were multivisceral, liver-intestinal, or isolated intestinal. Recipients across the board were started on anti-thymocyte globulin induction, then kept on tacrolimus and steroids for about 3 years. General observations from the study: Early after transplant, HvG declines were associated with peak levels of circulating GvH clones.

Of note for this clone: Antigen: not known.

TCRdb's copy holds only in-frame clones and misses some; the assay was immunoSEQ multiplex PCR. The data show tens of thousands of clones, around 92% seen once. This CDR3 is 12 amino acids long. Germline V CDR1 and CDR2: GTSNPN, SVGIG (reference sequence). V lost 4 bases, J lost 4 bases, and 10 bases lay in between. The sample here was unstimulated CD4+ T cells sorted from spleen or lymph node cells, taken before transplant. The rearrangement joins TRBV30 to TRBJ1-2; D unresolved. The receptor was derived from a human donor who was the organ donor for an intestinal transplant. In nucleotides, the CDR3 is TGTGCCTGGATTATACACCCCTATGGCTACACCTTC. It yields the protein CAWIIHPYGYTF.